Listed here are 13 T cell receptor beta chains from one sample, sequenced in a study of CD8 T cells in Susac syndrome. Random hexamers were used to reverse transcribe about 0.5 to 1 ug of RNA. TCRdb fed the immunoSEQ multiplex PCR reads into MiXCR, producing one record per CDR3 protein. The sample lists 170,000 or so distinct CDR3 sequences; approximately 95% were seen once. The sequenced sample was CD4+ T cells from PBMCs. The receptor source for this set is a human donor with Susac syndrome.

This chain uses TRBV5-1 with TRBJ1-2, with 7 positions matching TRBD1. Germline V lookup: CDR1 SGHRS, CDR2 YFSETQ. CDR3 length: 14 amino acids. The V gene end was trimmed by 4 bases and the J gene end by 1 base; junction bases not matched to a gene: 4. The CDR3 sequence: CASSLRDSNYGYTF. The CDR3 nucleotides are TGCGCCAGCAGCCTAAGGGACAGTAACTATGGCTACACCTTC.

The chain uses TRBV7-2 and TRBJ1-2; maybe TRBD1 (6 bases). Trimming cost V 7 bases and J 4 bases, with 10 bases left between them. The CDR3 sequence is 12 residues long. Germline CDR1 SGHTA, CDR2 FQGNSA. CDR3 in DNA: TGTGCCAGCACCACAGGGACCTATGGCTACACCTTC. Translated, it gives CASTTGTYGYTF.

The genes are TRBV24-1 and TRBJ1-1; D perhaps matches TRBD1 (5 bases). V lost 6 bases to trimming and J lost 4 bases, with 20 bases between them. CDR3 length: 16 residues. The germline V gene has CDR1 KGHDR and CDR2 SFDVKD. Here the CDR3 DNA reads TGTGCCACCAGTTCCGCGCGTCAAGGGGACGGCACTGAAGCTTTCTTT. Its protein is CATSSARQGDGTEAFF.

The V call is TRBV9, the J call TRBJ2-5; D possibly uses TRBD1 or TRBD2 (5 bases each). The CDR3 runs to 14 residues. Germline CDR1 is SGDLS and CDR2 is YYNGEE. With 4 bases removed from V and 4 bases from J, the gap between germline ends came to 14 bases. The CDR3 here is CASSPGPRLETQYF. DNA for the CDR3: TGTGCCAGCAGCCCGGGACCGCGCCTAGAGACCCAGTACTTC.

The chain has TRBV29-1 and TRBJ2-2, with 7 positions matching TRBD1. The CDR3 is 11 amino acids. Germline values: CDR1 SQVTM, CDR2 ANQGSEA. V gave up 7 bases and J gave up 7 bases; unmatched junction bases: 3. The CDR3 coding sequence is TGCAGCGCAAGGGACAGCGGGGAGCTGTTTTTT. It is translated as CSARDSGELFF.

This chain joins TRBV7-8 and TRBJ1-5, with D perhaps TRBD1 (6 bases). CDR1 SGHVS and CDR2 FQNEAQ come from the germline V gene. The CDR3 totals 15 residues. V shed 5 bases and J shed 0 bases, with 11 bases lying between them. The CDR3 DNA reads TGTGCCAGCAGCGGCACAGGGTATAGCAATCAGCCCCAGCATTTT. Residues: CASSGTGYSNQPQHF.

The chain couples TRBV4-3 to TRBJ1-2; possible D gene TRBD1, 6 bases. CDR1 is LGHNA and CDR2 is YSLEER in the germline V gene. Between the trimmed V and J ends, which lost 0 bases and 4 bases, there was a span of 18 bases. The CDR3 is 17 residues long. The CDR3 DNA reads TGCGCCAGCAGCCAAGATGGGGGCCAAGGGGGTATCTATGGCTACACCTTC. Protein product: CASSQDGGQGGIYGYTF.

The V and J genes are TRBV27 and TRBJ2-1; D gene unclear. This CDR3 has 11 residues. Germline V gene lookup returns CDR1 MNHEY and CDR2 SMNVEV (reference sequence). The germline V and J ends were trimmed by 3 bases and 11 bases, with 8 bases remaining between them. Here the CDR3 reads CASSFSFQQFF. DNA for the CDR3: TGTGCCAGCAGTTTCTCGTTTCAGCAGTTCTTC.

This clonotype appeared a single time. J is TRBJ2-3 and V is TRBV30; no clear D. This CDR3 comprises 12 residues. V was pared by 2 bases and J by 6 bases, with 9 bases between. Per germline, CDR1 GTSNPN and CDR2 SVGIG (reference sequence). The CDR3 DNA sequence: TGTGCCTGGAGTAGGATGGGGGATACGCAGTATTTT. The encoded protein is CAWSRMGDTQYF.

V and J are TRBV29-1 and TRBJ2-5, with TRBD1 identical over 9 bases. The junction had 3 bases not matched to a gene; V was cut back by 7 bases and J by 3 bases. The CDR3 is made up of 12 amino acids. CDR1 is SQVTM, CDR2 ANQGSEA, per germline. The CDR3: CSAGQGKETQYF. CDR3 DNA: TGCAGCGCCGGACAGGGGAAAGAGACCCAGTACTTC. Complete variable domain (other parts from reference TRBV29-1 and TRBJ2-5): SAVISQKPSRDICQRGTSLTIQCQVDSQVTMMFWYRQQPGQSLTLIATANQGSEATYESGFVIDKFPISRPNLTFSTLTVSNMSPEDSSIYLCSAGQGKETQYFGPGTRLLVL.

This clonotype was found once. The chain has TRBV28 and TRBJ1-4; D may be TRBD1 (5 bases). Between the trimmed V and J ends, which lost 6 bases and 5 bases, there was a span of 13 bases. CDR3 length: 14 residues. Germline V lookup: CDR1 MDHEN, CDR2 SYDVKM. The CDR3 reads CASRQGQLNEKLFF. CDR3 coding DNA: TGTGCCAGCAGGCAGGGTCAACTAAATGAAAAACTGTTTTTT. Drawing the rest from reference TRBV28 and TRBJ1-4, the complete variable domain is DVKVTQSSRYLVKRTGEKVFLECVQDMDHENMFWYRQDPGLGLRLIYFSYDVKMKEKGDIPEGYSVSREKKERFSLILESASTNQTSMYLCASRQGQLNEKLFFGSGTQLSVL.

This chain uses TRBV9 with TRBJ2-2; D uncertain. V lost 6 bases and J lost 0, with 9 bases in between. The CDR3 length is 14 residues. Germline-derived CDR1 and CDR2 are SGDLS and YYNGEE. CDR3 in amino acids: CASTRLANTGELFF. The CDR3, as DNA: TGTGCCAGCACGCGCTTAGCGAACACCGGGGAGCTGTTTTTT. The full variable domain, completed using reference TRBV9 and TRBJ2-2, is DSGVTQTPKHLITATGQRVTLRCSPRSGDLSVYWYQQSLDQGLQFLIQYYNGEERAKGNILERFSAQQFPDLHSELNLSSLELGDSALYFCASTRLANTGELFFGEGSRLTVL.

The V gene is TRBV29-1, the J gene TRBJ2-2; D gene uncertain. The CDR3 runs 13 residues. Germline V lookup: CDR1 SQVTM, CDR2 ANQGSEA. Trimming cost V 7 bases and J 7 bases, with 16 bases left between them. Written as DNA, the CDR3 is TGCAGCGCTACGGCTGGTCGAGGCGGGGAGCTGTTTTTT. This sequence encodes CSATAGRGGELFF.